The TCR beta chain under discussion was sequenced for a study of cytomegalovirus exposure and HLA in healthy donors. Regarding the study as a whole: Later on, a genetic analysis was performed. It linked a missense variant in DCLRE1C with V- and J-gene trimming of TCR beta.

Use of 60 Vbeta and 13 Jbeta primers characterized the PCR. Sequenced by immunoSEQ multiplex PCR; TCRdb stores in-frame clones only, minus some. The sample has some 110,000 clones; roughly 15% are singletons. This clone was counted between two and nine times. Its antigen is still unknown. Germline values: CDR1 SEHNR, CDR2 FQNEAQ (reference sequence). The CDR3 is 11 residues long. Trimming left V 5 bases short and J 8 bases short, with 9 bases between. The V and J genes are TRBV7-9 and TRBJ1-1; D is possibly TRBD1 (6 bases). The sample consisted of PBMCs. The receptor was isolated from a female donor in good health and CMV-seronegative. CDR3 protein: CASSPGTEAFF. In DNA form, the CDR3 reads TGTGCCAGCAGCCCAGGGACAGAAGCTTTCTTT.